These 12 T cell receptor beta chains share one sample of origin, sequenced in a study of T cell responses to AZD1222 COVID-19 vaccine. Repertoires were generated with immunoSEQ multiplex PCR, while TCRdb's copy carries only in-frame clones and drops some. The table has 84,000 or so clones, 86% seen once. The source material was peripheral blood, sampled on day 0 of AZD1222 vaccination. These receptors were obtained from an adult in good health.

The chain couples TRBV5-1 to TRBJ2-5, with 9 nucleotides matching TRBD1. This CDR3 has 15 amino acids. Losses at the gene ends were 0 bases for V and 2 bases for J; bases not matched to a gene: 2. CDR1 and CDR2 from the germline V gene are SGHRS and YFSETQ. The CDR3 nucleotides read TGCGCCAGCAGCTTGGACGGGACAGGGCAAGAGACCCAGTACTTC. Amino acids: CASSLDGTGQETQYF.

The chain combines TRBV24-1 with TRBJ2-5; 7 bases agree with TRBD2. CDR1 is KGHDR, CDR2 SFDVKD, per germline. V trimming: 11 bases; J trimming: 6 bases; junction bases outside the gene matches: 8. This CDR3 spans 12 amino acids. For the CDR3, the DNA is TGTGCCAGAGGGAGGGAGGGGAAGACCCAGTACTTC. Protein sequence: CARGREGKTQYF.

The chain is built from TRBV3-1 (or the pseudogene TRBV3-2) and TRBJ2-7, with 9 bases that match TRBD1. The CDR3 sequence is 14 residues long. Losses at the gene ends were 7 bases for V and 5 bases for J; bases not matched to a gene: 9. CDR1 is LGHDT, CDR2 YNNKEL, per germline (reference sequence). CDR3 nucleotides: TGTGCCAGCACTACAGGGGGCGGATCAGACGAGCAGTACTTC. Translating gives CASTTGGGSDEQYF.

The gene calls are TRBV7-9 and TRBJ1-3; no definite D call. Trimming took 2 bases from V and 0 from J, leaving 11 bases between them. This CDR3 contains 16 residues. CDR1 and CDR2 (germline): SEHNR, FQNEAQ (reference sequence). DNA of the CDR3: TGTGCCAGCAGCTTACTCTTAGGTAGCTCTGGAAACACCATATATTTT. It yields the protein CASSLLLGSSGNTIYF.

In DNA, the CDR3 is TGCGCCAGCAGCCAAGATCTCCCAGGACAGGGATTTGGAAACACCATATATTTT. This encodes CASSQDLPGQGFGNTIYF. V gene TRBV4-3 combines with J gene TRBJ1-3, with 8 bases identical to TRBD1. Germline loops: CDR1 LGHNA, CDR2 YSLEER. The V segment lost 0 bases and the J segment 3 bases; nucleotides outside the gene matches: 10. The CDR3 length is 18 residues.

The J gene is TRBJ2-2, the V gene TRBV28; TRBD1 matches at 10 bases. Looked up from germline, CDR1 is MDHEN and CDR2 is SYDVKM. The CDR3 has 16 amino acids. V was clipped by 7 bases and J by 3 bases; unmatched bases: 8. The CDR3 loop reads CASKIPGTGDTGELFF. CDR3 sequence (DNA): TGTGCCAGCAAAATCCCCGGGACAGGGGACACCGGGGAGCTGTTTTTT.

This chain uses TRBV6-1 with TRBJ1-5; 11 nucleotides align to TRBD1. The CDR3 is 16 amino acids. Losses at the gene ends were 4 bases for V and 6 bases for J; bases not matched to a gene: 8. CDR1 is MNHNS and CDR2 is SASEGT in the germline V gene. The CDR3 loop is CASSAMGQGVGQPQHF. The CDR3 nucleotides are TGTGCCAGCAGTGCGATGGGACAGGGGGTCGGTCAGCCCCAGCATTTT.

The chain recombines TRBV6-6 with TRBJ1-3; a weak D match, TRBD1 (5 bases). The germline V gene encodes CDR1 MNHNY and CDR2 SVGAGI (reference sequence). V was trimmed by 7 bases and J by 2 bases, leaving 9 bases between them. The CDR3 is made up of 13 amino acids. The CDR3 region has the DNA TGTGCCAGCAATCAGGGAACTGGAAACACCATATATTTT. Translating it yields CASNQGTGNTIYF.

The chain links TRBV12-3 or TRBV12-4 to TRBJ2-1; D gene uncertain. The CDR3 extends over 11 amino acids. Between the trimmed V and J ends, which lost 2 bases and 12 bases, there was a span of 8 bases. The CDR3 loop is CASSLRLVQFF. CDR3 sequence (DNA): TGTGCCAGCAGTTTACGTCTTGTGCAGTTCTTC.

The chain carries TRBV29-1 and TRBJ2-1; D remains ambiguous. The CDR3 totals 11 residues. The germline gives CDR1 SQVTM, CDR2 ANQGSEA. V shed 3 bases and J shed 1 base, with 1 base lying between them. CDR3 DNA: TGCAGCGTTGATTCCTACAATGAGCAGTTCTTC. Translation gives CSVDSYNEQFF.

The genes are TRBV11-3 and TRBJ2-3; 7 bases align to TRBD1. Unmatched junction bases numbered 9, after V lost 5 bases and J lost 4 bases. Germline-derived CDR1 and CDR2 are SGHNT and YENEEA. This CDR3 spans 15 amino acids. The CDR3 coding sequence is TGTGCCAGCAGCGCAGGGACAGTAGAAGCAGATACGCAGTATTTT. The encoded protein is CASSAGTVEADTQYF.

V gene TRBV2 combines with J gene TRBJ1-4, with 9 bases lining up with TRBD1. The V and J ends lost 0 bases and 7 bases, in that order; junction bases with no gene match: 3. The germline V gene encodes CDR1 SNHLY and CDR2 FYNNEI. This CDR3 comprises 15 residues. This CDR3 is CASSEAGTGFEKLFF. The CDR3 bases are TGTGCCAGCAGTGAAGCCGGGACAGGGTTTGAAAAACTGTTTTTT.